The entry below gives a single TCR beta chain sequence along with its context. Regarding time point: sample taken at primary tumor resection. No cell sorting; template was whole RNA from tumor, lung tissue or PBMC. TCRdb reanalysed the 5' RACE reads using MiXCR and keeps one entry per CDR3 protein. The table records around 45,000 distinct CDR3 sequences, roughly 13% of them present only once. This sample is part of a study of spatial heterogeneity in lung cancer. Study at large: Consistent detection of more beta-chain than alpha-chain sequences was observed.

Trimming cost V 0 bases and J 6 bases, with 12 bases left between them. The CDR3 is 15 residues long. Looked up from germline, CDR1 is MNHEY and CDR2 is SVGEGT. The chain carries TRBV6-2 or TRBV6-3 and TRBJ1-5, with a tentative D call TRBD1 (6 bases). The material was PBMCs, obtained at surgery. This clonotype originated in a male donor with early-stage non-small cell lung cancer. For the CDR3, the DNA is TGTGCCAGCAGTTACTCCCCCGGAGGGGGTCAGCCCCAGCATTTT. The encoded protein is CASSYSPGGGQPQHF.